These 25 T cell receptor beta chains were all obtained from the same sample, sequenced in a study of long-term antiretroviral therapy in people with HIV. An immunoSEQ assay, version v3.0, was performed at survey level. TCRdb's table, derived via immunoSEQ multiplex PCR, lists solely in-frame clones and lacks some. The table has approximately 21,000 clones, around nine tenths seen once. This specimen consisted of unsorted PBMCs, obtained about 4.6 years before starting antiretroviral therapy. These receptors all stem from a woman in her twenties or thirties with HIV.

This clone was detected once. The chain employs TRBV18 and TRBJ1-2, with 11 nucleotides matching TRBD1. V gave up 6 bases and J gave up 9 bases; unmatched junction bases: 6. The CDR3 runs to 13 residues. The germline V gene has CDR1 KGHSH and CDR2 LQKENI. The CDR3 spells CASSGQGALSYTF. The CDR3 nucleotides read TGTGCCAGCTCCGGACAGGGGGCATTGAGCTACACCTTC.

The chain joins TRBV11-3 to TRBJ2-1; D call uncertain. This CDR3 spans 13 amino acids. The V and J ends lost 1 base and 12 bases respectively, with 13 bases between them. Per the germline V gene, CDR1 is SGHNT and CDR2 is YENEEA. The CDR3 protein is CASSLGQIEGQFF. CDR3 bases: TGTGCCAGCAGCTTAGGTCAGATCGAAGGGCAGTTCTTC.

The rearrangement uses TRBV15 and TRBJ2-1, with D perhaps matching TRBD2 (6 bases). CDR1 LNHNV and CDR2 YYDKDF come from the germline V gene (reference sequence). The CDR3 spans 15 residues. V was shortened by 0 bases and J by 9 bases, with 15 bases between the two germline ends. CDR3 region: CATSREGGRVSEQFF. CDR3 nucleotide sequence: TGTGCCACCAGCAGAGAGGGAGGTAGGGTGAGTGAGCAGTTCTTC.

The V and J genes are TRBV18 and TRBJ2-1, with 8 bases identical to TRBD2. J was trimmed by 4 bases and V by 2 bases; bases with no gene match: 7. The CDR3 contains 16 residues. CDR1 is KGHSH and CDR2 is LQKENI in the germline V gene. DNA of the CDR3: TGTGCCAGCTCACCAAGTACGCGGGGGGTATACAATGAGCAGTTCTTC. Encoded protein: CASSPSTRGVYNEQFF.

The CDR3 region is CASSPRGASYEQYF. CDR3 in DNA: TGTGCCAGCAGCCCTCGGGGGGCGAGCTACGAGCAGTACTTC. The J gene is TRBJ2-7, the V gene TRBV7-2; D perhaps matches TRBD2 (7 bases). With 5 bases removed from V and 3 bases from J, the gap between germline ends came to 14 bases. CDR1 and CDR2 (germline): SGHTA, FQGNSA. This CDR3 contains 14 residues.

The chain couples TRBV10-3 to TRBJ2-5; 9 bases map to TRBD1. J gave up 5 bases and V 3 bases, and 7 bases lay outside the gene matches. CDR1 and CDR2 from the germline V gene are ENHRY and SYGVKD. This CDR3 contains 15 residues. CDR3 DNA: TGTGCCATCAGTGACACAGGGGGCATGATGGAGACCCAGTACTTC. Its protein product is CAISDTGGMMETQYF.

V usage is TRBV6-4 and J usage is TRBJ1-5; D gene unclear. Germline values: CDR1 MRHNA, CDR2 SNTAGT. Deletions cut 5 bases from V and 5 bases from J, with 10 bases between. This CDR3 spans 13 amino acids. CDR3 nucleotides: TGTGCCAGCAGTTCGGACGGCTATCAGCCCCAGCATTTT. Translating gives CASSSDGYQPQHF.

The chain couples TRBV10-3 to TRBJ2-7; D unclear. This CDR3 comprises 11 residues. CDR1 and CDR2 (germline): ENHRY, SYGVKD. V was shortened by 6 bases and J by 5 bases, with 8 bases between the two germline ends. DNA for the CDR3: TGTGCCATCAGCCCTGGGAACGAGCAGTACTTC. Amino acid sequence: CAISPGNEQYF.

The chain joins TRBV5-1 to TRBJ2-3; TRBD1 matches at 8 bases. Germline V lookup: CDR1 SGHRS, CDR2 YFSETQ. This CDR3 has 14 residues. The J segment lost 6 bases and the V segment lost 4 bases, leaving 7 bases of the junction unmatched. The CDR3 DNA is TGCGCCAGCAGCGGAGGACAGGGTCTGGATACGCAGTATTTT. Translation gives CASSGGQGLDTQYF.

The V gene is TRBV7-2, the J gene TRBJ1-6; D gene uncertain. This CDR3 comprises 15 residues. The ends were cut back, 1 base at V and 3 bases at J, with 7 bases in the middle. Per the germline V gene, CDR1 is SGHTA and CDR2 is FQGNSA. CDR3 bases: TGTGCCAGCAGCTTAGTCGCGGACTATAATTCACCCCTCCACTTT. Translating it yields CASSLVADYNSPLHF.

The chain is built from TRBV6-5 and TRBJ2-7; D not certain. Trimming removed 0 bases at V and 0 bases at J, with 6 bases between. CDR3 length: 14 residues. Germline V CDR1 and CDR2: MNHEY, SVGAGI. The CDR3 here is CASSYSHSSYEQYF. The CDR3 DNA reads TGTGCCAGCAGTTACTCGCACAGCTCCTACGAGCAGTACTTC.

The chain is built from TRBV10-3 and TRBJ2-7, with a possible D match to TRBD2 (7 bases). Per germline, CDR1 ENHRY and CDR2 SYGVKD. V dropped 0 bases and J dropped 5 bases, with 20 bases sitting between them. The CDR3 has 17 amino acids. In nucleotides, the CDR3 is TGTGCCATCAGTGAGTCCCCAAGGGGGGGAGTTTCCCACGAGCAGTACTTC. Translation: CAISESPRGGVSHEQYF.

This chain links TRBV7-8 with TRBJ1-1; unclear D gene. The CDR3 is made up of 13 amino acids. Deletions cut 5 bases from V and 5 bases from J, with 12 bases between. The germline V gene has CDR1 SGHVS and CDR2 FQNEAQ. The CDR3 is CASSQTVATEAFF. The CDR3 DNA reads TGTGCCAGCAGCCAAACGGTCGCGACTGAAGCTTTCTTT.

The rearrangement links TRBV5-4 to TRBJ1-1; a possible D gene is TRBD1 (5 bases). V lost 4 bases and J lost 3, with 16 bases in between. Germline values: CDR1 SGHNT, CDR2 YYREEE (reference sequence). There are 15 residues in the CDR3. The chain's CDR3 is CASSQYSGRDTEAFF. The CDR3 nucleotides read TGTGCCAGCAGCCAATACAGTGGCAGGGACACTGAAGCTTTCTTT.

This clone has a handful of counts. CDR3 coding DNA: TGCGCCAGCAGCCAAGATTGGGAGGGATTATTCGCGGGTTCACCCCTCCACTTT. Translation: CASSQDWEGLFAGSPLHF. The genes are TRBV4-3 and TRBJ1-6; no definite D call. The CDR3 covers 18 residues. Trimming stripped 0 bases from V and 9 bases from J, with 21 bases between. Germline values: CDR1 LGHNA, CDR2 YSLEER.

This rearrangement joins TRBV6-6 to TRBJ2-7, with D possibly matching TRBD2 (5 bases). With 6 bases removed from V and 6 bases from J, the gap between germline ends came to 21 bases. This CDR3 is built from 15 residues. Germline-derived CDR1 and CDR2 are MNHNY and SVGAGI (reference sequence). The chain's CDR3 is CASRLTRTSRTEQYF. In DNA form, the CDR3 reads TGTGCCAGCAGACTTACGAGGACTTCCAGAACCGAGCAGTACTTC.

This chain connects TRBV5-1 to TRBJ1-3; 7 positions agree with TRBD1. The V and J ends lost 4 bases and 0 bases, in that order; junction bases with no gene match: 7. Germline V gene lookup returns CDR1 SGHRS and CDR2 YFSETQ. The CDR3 sequence is 16 residues long. CDR3 in amino acids: CASSTQGSPSGNTIYF. DNA for the CDR3: TGCGCCAGCAGCACACAGGGGTCCCCCTCTGGAAACACCATATATTTT.

The chain joins TRBV27 to TRBJ2-1, with D uncertain. This CDR3 has 15 amino acids. The V end was cut by 5 bases, the J end by 0 bases, with 11 bases between. Per germline, CDR1 MNHEY and CDR2 SMNVEV (reference sequence). CDR3 DNA sequence: TGTGCCAGCAGTCGGACGGAAAGCTCCTACAATGAGCAGTTCTTC. This translates into CASSRTESSYNEQFF.

The J gene is TRBJ1-3, the V gene TRBV4-3; no clear D. Germline lookup yields CDR1 LGHNA and CDR2 YSLEER. The CDR3 loop spans 16 amino acids. The V end was cut by 0 bases, the J end by 4 bases, with 13 bases between. CDR3 sequence: CASSQDIFKEGNTIYF. CDR3 nucleotide sequence: TGCGCCAGCAGCCAAGATATTTTTAAGGAGGGAAACACCATATATTTT.

This clone was found once. The DNA of the CDR3 is TGTGCCAGTAGGCTGCAGGGAACCGGGGAGCTGTTTTTT. Encoded protein: CASRLQGTGELFF. The chain links TRBV19 to TRBJ2-2, with D tentatively TRBD1 (5 bases). CDR1 and CDR2 from the germline V gene are LNHDA and SQIVND (reference sequence). There are 13 residues in the CDR3. V was trimmed by 6 bases and J by 5 bases, leaving 10 bases between them.

This clone came up a few times. The V gene is TRBV7-9, the J gene TRBJ1-1, with TRBD1 as a possible D gene (5 bases). The CDR3 covers 13 residues. The ends were cut back, 4 bases at V and 3 bases at J, with 9 bases in the middle. Germline CDR1 reads SEHNR; CDR2 reads FQNEAQ (reference sequence). The CDR3 DNA is TGTGCCAGCAGCTATGGGACTTACACTGAAGCTTTCTTT. This codes for CASSYGTYTEAFF.

V and J are TRBV7-9 and TRBJ2-5; D gene ambiguous. The germline V and J ends were trimmed by 2 bases and 5 bases, with 3 bases remaining between them. This CDR3 comprises 11 residues. Looked up from germline, CDR1 is SEHNR and CDR2 is FQNEAQ (reference sequence). Here the CDR3 reads CASSLSETQYF. CDR3 nucleotide sequence: TGTGCCAGCAGCTTATCGGAGACCCAGTACTTC.

The genes are TRBV19 and TRBJ1-2, with 7 bases identical to TRBD1. This CDR3 has 15 amino acids. Trimming cost V 3 bases and J 2 bases; bases outside gene matches: 6. The germline CDR1 and CDR2 sequences are LNHDA and SQIVND (reference sequence). CDR3 sequence reads: CASSIGGTANYGYTF. Here the CDR3 DNA reads TGTGCCAGTAGTATTGGTGGGACAGCGAACTATGGCTACACCTTC.

The V gene is TRBV6-4, the J gene TRBJ2-3; TRBD1 matches 9 bases. The CDR3 runs to 15 residues. V shed 0 bases and J 6 bases; nucleotides not matched to a gene: 4. The germline V gene has CDR1 MRHNA and CDR2 SNTAGT. Here the CDR3 DNA reads TGTGCCAGCAGTGACTCGGACAGGGGTCCGGATACGCAGTATTTT. Translated: CASSDSDRGPDTQYF.

CDR3 amino acids: CASSSDGWSYNEQFF. CDR3 in DNA: TGTGCCAGCAGTTCAGACGGGTGGTCCTACAATGAGCAGTTCTTC. The chain recombines TRBV5-4 with TRBJ2-1; no reliable D call. Trimming stripped 5 bases from V and 1 base from J, with 13 bases between. Per the germline V gene, CDR1 is SGHNT and CDR2 is YYREEE (reference sequence). The CDR3 has 15 residues.